The clone carrying this T cell receptor (beta chain) has just one count. Its antigen is unidentified. The data stem from a study of cytomegalovirus exposure and HLA in healthy donors. The overall study: Within an early data release were tens of millions of unique TCRs drawn from HLA-typed donors. General study results and limits: More clonal expansion characterized HLA-associated TCR beta chains than equally common others in a later analysis.

Germline V gene sequence: CDR1 LNHDA, CDR2 SQIVND (reference sequence). The CDR3 extends over 14 amino acids. Losses at the gene ends were 4 bases for V and 4 bases for J; bases not matched to a gene: 2. Each of the donors was a healthy bone marrow donor. Primers included in the PCR were 60 Vbeta and 13 Jbeta primers. Produced via immunoSEQ multiplex PCR; TCRdb's table is partial and in-frame only. The table includes about 90,000 clones, approximately 79% detected once. J is TRBJ1-2 and V is TRBV19; 11 bases align to TRBD1. This receptor was taken from a woman between 55 and 75 years old in good health and CMV-seropositive. The sample was PBMCs. This CDR3 is CASSTDRGPYGYTF. CDR3 DNA: TGTGCCAGTAGTACGGACAGGGGGCCCTATGGCTACACCTTC. The entire variable domain, with the rest obtained from reference TRBV19 and TRBJ1-2, is as follows: DGGITQSPKYLFRKEGQNVTLSCEQNLNHDAMYWYRQDPGQGLRLIYYSQIVNDFQKGDIAEGYSVSREKKESFPLTVTSAQKNPTAFYLCASSTDRGPYGYTFGSGTRLTVV.